The 7 T cell receptor beta chains listed next were all sequenced from one sample in a study of technical replicates of blood from a few donors. TCRdb's copy holds only in-frame clones and misses some; the assay was immunoSEQ multiplex PCR. The sample includes about 15,000 clones, approximately 80% of them seen just once. Sequencing input: PBMCs. These receptors were obtained from a human donor in good health.

V gene TRBV2 combines with J gene TRBJ2-7; weak D call: TRBD2 (5 bases). V was cut by 0 bases and J by 5 bases, with 14 bases left in between. The CDR3 extends over 15 amino acids. Germline V gene data show CDR1 as SNHLY and CDR2 as FYNNEI. CDR3 sequence: CASSEAFGVHHEQYF. The CDR3 DNA reads TGTGCCAGCAGTGAAGCGTTCGGGGTGCACCACGAGCAGTACTTC.

The chain recombines TRBV7-8 with TRBJ1-2, with D tentatively TRBD1 (5 bases). The CDR3 contains 13 residues. Germline V lookup: CDR1 SGHVS, CDR2 FQNEAQ. V dropped 5 bases and J dropped 5 bases, with 12 bases sitting between them. In DNA form, the CDR3 reads TGTGCCAGCAGCACAGATCAGGGATATGGCTACACCTTC. It encodes CASSTDQGYGYTF. Full variable domain (remainder filled in from reference TRBV7-8 and TRBJ1-2): GAGVSQSPRYKVAKRGQDVALRCDPISGHVSLFWYQQALGQGPEFLTYFQNEAQLDKSGLPSDRFFAERPEGSVSTLKIQRTQQEDSAVYLCASSTDQGYGYTFGSGTRLTVV.

The rearrangement joins TRBV29-1 to TRBJ2-3; the match to TRBD2 covers 8 bases. CDR3 length: 11 residues. Per germline, CDR1 SQVTM and CDR2 ANQGSEA. Trimming at V came to 4 bases and at J to 10 bases, leaving 4 bases not matched to a gene. DNA of the CDR3: TGCAGCGTTGTAGCGGGATCAGCGCAGTATTTT. Translation: CSVVAGSAQYF.

The chain has TRBV5-1 and TRBJ2-5, with TRBD2 identical over 10 bases. Trimming took 2 bases from V and 3 from J; bases not matched to a gene: 4. Per germline, CDR1 SGHRS and CDR2 YFSETQ. The CDR3 is made up of 15 amino acids. Here the CDR3 reads CASSLLAGIKETQYF. As DNA, the CDR3 is TGCGCCAGCAGCTTACTAGCGGGGATTAAAGAGACCCAGTACTTC. The whole variable domain, filled in from reference TRBV5-1 and TRBJ2-5, reads KAGVTQTPRYLIKTRGQQVTLSCSPISGHRSVSWYQQTPGQGLQFLFEYFSETQRNKGNFPGRFSGRQFSNSRSEMNVSTLELGDSALYLCASSLLAGIKETQYFGPGTRLLVL.

V usage is TRBV15 and J usage is TRBJ1-1, with no clear D. Germline-derived CDR1 and CDR2 are LNHNV and YYDKDF (reference sequence). The CDR3 covers 18 residues. The ends were cut back, 0 bases at V and 0 bases at J, with 17 bases in the middle. The CDR3 nucleotides are TGTGCCACCAGCAGAGATACGTGGCCTCACCTCATGAACACTGAAGCTTTCTTT. Translating it yields CATSRDTWPHLMNTEAFF.

The chain carries TRBV6-6 and TRBJ2-7; D is possibly TRBD2 (6 bases). CDR3 length: 13 residues. CDR1 and CDR2 (germline): MNHNY, SVGAGI (reference sequence). The V and J ends lost 4 bases and 5 bases respectively, with 12 bases between them. CDR3 bases: TGTGCCAGCAGTTGGCTAGCGAGGGACGAGCAGTACTTC. It specifies CASSWLARDEQYF.

The chain has TRBV7-6 and TRBJ1-5, with D possibly TRBD1 on 5 matching bases. V was cut by 5 bases and J by 0 bases, with 14 bases left in between. Germline-derived CDR1 and CDR2 are SGHVS and FNYEAQ. This CDR3 comprises 16 residues. CDR3 sequence reads: CASSLGQAISNQPQHF. The CDR3 DNA follows: TGTGCCAGCAGCCTGGGGCAGGCTATTAGCAATCAGCCCCAGCATTTT. Supplemented by reference TRBV7-6 and TRBJ1-5, the full variable domain reads GAGVSQSPRYKVTKRGQDVALRCDPISGHVSLYWYRQALGQGPEFLTYFNYEAQQDKSGLPNDRFSAERPEGSISTLTIQRTEQRDSAMYRCASSLGQAISNQPQHFGDGTRLSIL.